These 10 T cell receptor beta chains came from one sample sequenced in a study of T-cell memory formation after mild COVID-19. MiXCR, applied by TCRdb to the 5' RACE reads, yields one record per CDR3 protein. The repertoire holds around 530,000 distinct CDR3 sequences, with roughly a fifth as singletons. Sequencing was carried out using PBMCs or a T cell subset sorted from them (not recorded which). All receptors derive from an adult woman who had mild COVID-19 (a few samples of this study predate the infection). Cell type and time point are not known.

There are a few counts of this clonotype. This chain links TRBV15 with TRBJ1-5; TRBD1 is a possible D gene (5 bases). With 8 bases removed from V and 0 bases from J, the gap between germline ends came to 11 bases. The CDR3 sequence is 14 residues long. Germline CDR1 is LNHNV and CDR2 is YYDKDF (reference sequence). The CDR3 reads CATSWGYSNQPQHF. CDR3 bases: TGTGCCACCTCTTGGGGGTATAGCAATCAGCCCCAGCATTTT.

The CDR3 protein is CAWSPVWESPEAFF. The CDR3 DNA follows: TGTGCCTGGAGTCCCGTCTGGGAATCCCCTGAAGCTTTCTTT. The rearrangement joins TRBV30 to TRBJ1-1; D is undetermined. Trimming removed 2 bases at V and 6 bases at J, with 16 bases between. This CDR3 contains 14 residues. Germline assignment: CDR1 GTSNPN and CDR2 SVGIG (reference sequence).

This clonotype has a handful of counts. The junction departs from germline at one end; a sequencing error may be responsible. The chain uses TRBV5-1 and TRBJ2-7; 8 bases fit TRBD1. In germline, CDR1 is SGHRS, CDR2 YFSETQ. CDR3 size: 14 residues. The CDR3 coding sequence is TGTGCCAGCAGCTTAGCCGGGACAGGCTACGAGCAGTACTTC. This codes for CASSLAGTGYEQYF.

This chain uses TRBV18 with TRBJ2-3, with 12 bases lining up with TRBD2. Germline values: CDR1 KGHSH, CDR2 LQKENI. Trimming removed 0 bases from V and 2 bases from J; junction bases left unmatched: 3. This CDR3 contains 17 residues. CDR3 protein: CASSPPGLAGLTDTQYF. The CDR3 bases are TGTGCCAGCTCACCACCAGGACTAGCGGGACTCACAGATACGCAGTATTTT. Full variable domain (rest looked up from reference TRBV18 and TRBJ2-3): NAGVMQNPRHLVRRRGQEARLRCSPMKGHSHVYWYRQLPEEGLKFMVYLQKENIIDESGMPKERFSAEFPKEGPSILRIQQVVRGDSAAYFCASSPPGLAGLTDTQYFGPGTRLTVL.

This rearrangement joins TRBV4-2 to TRBJ1-1, with 8 bases fitting TRBD1. CDR3 size: 15 residues. V was clipped by 3 bases and J by 1 base; unmatched bases: 4. The germline CDR1 and CDR2 sequences are LGHNA and YNFKEQ. CDR3 sequence reads: CASSHGTGQNTEAFF. The CDR3 DNA reads TGTGCCAGCAGCCACGGGACAGGCCAGAACACTGAAGCTTTCTTT.

This clonotype was seen more than once but under ten times. This rearrangement joins TRBV25-1 to TRBJ1-4, with a possible D match to TRBD1 (5 bases). V was shortened by 2 bases and J by 4 bases, with 11 bases between the two germline ends. The CDR3 sequence is 15 residues long. The germline V gene encodes CDR1 MGHDK and CDR2 SYGVNS. The CDR3 bases are TGTGCCAGCAGTGAAAGGGACGGGGTTAATGAAAAACTGTTTTTT. This encodes CASSERDGVNEKLFF.

The rearrangement uses TRBV4-1 and TRBJ2-3; the match to TRBD2 covers 12 bases. This CDR3 has 17 amino acids. V lost 1 base to trimming and J lost 2 bases; unmatched junction nucleotides: 4. Germline loops: CDR1 MGHRA, CDR2 YSYEKL. DNA of the CDR3: TGCGCCAGCAGCCAAGCGGGACTAGCGGGCTTCACAGATACGCAGTATTTT. This gives the protein CASSQAGLAGFTDTQYF.

The chain carries TRBV12-5 and TRBJ2-5; 9 bases match TRBD2. Trimming at V came to 3 bases and at J to 5 bases, leaving 7 bases not matched to a gene. Germline assignment: CDR1 LGHNT and CDR2 FRNRAP. CDR3 length: 15 amino acids. This CDR3 reads CASGFLTSGKETQYF. In nucleotides, the CDR3 is TGTGCTAGTGGTTTTTTGACTAGCGGAAAGGAGACCCAGTACTTC.

This clonotype came up a few times. The chain employs TRBV12-3 or TRBV12-4 and TRBJ2-5; 7 bases agree with TRBD2. The J segment lost 1 base and the V segment lost 5 bases, leaving 13 bases of the junction unmatched. The CDR3 has 17 amino acids. CDR3: CASSLGERRGTQETQYF. CDR3 DNA: TGTGCCAGCAGTCTAGGTGAAAGGCGGGGGACCCAAGAGACCCAGTACTTC.

A few counts support this clonotype. The chain carries TRBV15 and TRBJ2-1; 12 positions match TRBD2. Germline values: CDR1 LNHNV, CDR2 YYDKDF (reference sequence). The CDR3 totals 17 residues. The V gene end was trimmed by 1 base and the J gene end by 6 bases; junction bases not matched to a gene: 7. The CDR3 here is CATSRGSTSGGSNEQFF. In DNA, the CDR3 is TGTGCCACCAGCAGAGGGAGTACTAGCGGGGGGAGCAATGAGCAGTTCTTC.